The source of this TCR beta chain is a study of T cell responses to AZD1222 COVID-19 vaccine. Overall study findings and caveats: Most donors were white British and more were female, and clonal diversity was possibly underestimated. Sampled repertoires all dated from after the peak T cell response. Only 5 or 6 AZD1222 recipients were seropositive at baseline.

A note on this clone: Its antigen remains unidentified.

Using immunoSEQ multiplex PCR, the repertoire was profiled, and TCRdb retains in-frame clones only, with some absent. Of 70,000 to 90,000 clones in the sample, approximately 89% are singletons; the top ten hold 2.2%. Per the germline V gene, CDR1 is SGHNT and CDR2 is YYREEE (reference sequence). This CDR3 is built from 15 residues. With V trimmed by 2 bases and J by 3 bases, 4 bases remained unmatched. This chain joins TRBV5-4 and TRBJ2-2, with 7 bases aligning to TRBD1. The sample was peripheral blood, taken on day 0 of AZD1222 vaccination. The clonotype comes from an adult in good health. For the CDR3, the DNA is TGTGCCAGCAGCTTACAGGGGCGGGACACCGGGGAGCTGTTTTTT. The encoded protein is CASSLQGRDTGELFF.